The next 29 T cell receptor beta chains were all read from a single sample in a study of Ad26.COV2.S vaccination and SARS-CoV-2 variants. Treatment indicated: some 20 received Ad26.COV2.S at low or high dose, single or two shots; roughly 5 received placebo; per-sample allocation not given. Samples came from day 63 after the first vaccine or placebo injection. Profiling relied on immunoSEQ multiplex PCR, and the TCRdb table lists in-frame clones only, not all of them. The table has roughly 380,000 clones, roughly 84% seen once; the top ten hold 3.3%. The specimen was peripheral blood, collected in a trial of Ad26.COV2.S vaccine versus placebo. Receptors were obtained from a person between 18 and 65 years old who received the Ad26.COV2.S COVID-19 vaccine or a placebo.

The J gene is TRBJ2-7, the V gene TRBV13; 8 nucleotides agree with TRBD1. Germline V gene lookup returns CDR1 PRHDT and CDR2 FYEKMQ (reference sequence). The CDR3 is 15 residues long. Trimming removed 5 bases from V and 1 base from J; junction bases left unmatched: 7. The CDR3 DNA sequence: TGTGCCAGCAGCCTACAGGGGGTACGATCCTACGAGCAGTACTTC. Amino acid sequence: CASSLQGVRSYEQYF.

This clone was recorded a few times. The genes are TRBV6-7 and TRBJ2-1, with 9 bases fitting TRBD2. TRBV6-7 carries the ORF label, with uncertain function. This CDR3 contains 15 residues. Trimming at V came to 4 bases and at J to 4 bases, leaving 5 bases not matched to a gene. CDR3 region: CASSFLTSGYNEQFF. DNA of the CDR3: TGTGCCAGCAGTTTTCTGACTAGCGGATACAATGAGCAGTTCTTC.

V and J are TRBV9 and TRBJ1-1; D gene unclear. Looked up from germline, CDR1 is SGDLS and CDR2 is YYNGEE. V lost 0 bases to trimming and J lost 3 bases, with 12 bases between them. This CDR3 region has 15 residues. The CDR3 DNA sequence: TGTGCCAGCAGCGTAGTCGGCGGGTGGGACACTGAAGCTTTCTTT. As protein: CASSVVGGWDTEAFF.

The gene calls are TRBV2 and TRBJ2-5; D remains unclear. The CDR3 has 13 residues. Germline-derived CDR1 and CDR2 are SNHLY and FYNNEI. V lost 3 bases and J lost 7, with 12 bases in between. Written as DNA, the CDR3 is TGTGCCAGCAGTGATCAGCAGTCGGGGACCCAGTACTTC. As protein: CASSDQQSGTQYF.

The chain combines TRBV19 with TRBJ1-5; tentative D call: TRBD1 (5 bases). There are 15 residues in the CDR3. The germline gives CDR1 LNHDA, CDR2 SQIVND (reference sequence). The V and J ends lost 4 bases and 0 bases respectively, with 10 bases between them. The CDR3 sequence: CASSSTGYSNQPQHF. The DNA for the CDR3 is TGTGCCAGTAGTAGCACAGGATATAGCAATCAGCCCCAGCATTTT.

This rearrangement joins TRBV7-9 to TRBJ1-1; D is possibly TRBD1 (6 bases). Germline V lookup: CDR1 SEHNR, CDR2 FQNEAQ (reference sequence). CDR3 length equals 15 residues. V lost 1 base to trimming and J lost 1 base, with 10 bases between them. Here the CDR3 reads CASSLDRGTNTEAFF. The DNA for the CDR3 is TGTGCCAGCAGCTTAGATAGGGGGACGAACACTGAAGCTTTCTTT.

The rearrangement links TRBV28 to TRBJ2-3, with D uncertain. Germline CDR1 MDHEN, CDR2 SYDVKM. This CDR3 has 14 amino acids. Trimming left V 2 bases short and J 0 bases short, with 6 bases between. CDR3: CASSLQTSTDTQYF. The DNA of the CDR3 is TGTGCCAGCAGTTTACAGACTAGCACAGATACGCAGTATTTT.

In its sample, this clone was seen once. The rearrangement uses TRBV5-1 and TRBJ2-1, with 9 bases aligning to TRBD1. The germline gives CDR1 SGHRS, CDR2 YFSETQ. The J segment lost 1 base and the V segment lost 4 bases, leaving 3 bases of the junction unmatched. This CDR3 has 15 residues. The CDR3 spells CASSGGQGSYNEQFF. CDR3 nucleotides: TGCGCCAGCAGCGGCGGACAGGGGTCCTACAATGAGCAGTTCTTC.

The CDR3 region is CSVWGHEQYF. In DNA form, the CDR3 reads TGCAGCGTTTGGGGGCACGAGCAGTACTTC. The chain combines TRBV29-1 with TRBJ2-7; D is possibly TRBD1 (6 bases). In germline, CDR1 is SQVTM, CDR2 ANQGSEA. Trimming removed 5 bases from V and 5 bases from J, with 7 bases in between. The CDR3 has 10 residues.

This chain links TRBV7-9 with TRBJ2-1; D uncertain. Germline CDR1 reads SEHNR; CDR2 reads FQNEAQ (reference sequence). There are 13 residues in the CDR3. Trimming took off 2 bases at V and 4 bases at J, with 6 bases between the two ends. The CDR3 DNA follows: TGTGCCAGCAGCTTATCCCTTTACAATGAGCAGTTCTTC. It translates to CASSLSLYNEQFF.

CDR3 nucleotide sequence: TGTGCCAGCAGCTTAGAAGGGGCGAGTAGCAGTGAGCAGTTCTTC. Residues: CASSLEGASSSEQFF. The rearrangement joins TRBV7-2 to TRBJ2-1, with TRBD1 as a possible D gene (5 bases). This CDR3 is 15 amino acids long. V was trimmed by 1 base and J by 9 bases, leaving 16 bases between them. Germline V gene sequence: CDR1 SGHTA, CDR2 FQGNSA.

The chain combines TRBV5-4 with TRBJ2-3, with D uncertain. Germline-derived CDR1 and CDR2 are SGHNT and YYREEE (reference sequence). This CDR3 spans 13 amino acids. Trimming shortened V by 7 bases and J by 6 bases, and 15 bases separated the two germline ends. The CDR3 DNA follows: TGTGCCAGCTCGCCCGTCGCCGGGGATACGCAGTATTTT. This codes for CASSPVAGDTQYF.

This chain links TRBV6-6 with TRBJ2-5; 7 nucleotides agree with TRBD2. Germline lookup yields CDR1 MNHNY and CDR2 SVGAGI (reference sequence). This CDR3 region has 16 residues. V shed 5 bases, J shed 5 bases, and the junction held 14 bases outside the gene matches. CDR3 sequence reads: CASSPLNFIGGETQYF. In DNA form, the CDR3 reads TGTGCCAGCAGTCCTCTTAATTTCATCGGGGGGGAGACCCAGTACTTC.

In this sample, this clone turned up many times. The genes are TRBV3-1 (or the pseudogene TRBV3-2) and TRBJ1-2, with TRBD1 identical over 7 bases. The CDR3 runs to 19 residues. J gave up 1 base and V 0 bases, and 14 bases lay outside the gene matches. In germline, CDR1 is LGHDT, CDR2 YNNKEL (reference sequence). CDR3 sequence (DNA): TGTGCCAGCAGCCAAGACGATGCGACAGGGTGGGGGGTTAACTATGGCTACACCTTC. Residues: CASSQDDATGWGVNYGYTF.

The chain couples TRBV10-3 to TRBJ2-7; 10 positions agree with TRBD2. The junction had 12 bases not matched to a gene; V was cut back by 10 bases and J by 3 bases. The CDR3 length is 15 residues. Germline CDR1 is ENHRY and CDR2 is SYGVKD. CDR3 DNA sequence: TGTGCCACCCTTTTAGGGACTAGCGACGTCTACGAGCAGTACTTC. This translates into CATLLGTSDVYEQYF.

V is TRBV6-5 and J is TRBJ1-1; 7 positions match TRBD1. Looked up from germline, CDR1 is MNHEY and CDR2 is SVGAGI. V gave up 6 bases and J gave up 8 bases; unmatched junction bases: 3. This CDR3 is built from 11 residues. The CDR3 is CASRRTGEAFF. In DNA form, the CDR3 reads TGTGCCAGCAGACGGACAGGAGAAGCTTTCTTT.

CDR3 sequence reads: CASSEAPRPTDTQYF. CDR3 nucleotide sequence: TGTGCCAGCAGTGAAGCGCCTAGGCCCACAGATACGCAGTATTTT. This chain links TRBV2 with TRBJ2-3; no clear D gene. With 0 bases removed from V and 2 bases from J, the gap between germline ends came to 9 bases. Germline CDR1 reads SNHLY; CDR2 reads FYNNEI. The CDR3 is made up of 15 amino acids. The full variable domain, in which reference TRBV2 and TRBJ2-3 provide the parts outside the CDR3, is EPEVTQTPSHQVTQMGQEVILRCVPISNHLYFYWYRQILGQKVEFLVSFYNNEISEKSEIFDDQFSVERPDGSNFTLKIRSTKLEDSAMYFCASSEAPRPTDTQYFGPGTRLTVL.

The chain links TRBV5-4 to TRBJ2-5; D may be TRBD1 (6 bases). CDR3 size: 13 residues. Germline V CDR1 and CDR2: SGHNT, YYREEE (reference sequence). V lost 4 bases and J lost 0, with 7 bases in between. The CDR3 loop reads CASSRQDQETQYF. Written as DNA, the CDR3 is TGTGCCAGCAGCCGACAGGACCAAGAGACCCAGTACTTC. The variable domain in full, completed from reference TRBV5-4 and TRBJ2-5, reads ETGVTQSPTHLIKTRGQQVTLRCSSQSGHNTVSWYQQALGQGPQFIFQYYREEENGRGNFPPRFSGLQFPNYSSELNVNALELDDSALYLCASSRQDQETQYFGPGTRLLVL.

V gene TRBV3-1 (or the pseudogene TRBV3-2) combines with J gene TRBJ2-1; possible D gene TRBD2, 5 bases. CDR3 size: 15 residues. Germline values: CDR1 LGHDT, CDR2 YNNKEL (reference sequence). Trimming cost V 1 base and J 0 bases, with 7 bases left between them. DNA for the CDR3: TGTGCCAGCAGCCAAGGGAGGAGCTCCTACAATGAGCAGTTCTTC. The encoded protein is CASSQGRSSYNEQFF.

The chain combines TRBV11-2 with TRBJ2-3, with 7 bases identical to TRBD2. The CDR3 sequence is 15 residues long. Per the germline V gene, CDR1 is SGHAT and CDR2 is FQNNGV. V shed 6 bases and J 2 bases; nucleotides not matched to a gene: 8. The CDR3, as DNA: TGTGCCAGCAGTGGGGGAGGGTACCACACAGATACGCAGTATTTT. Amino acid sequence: CASSGGGYHTDTQYF.

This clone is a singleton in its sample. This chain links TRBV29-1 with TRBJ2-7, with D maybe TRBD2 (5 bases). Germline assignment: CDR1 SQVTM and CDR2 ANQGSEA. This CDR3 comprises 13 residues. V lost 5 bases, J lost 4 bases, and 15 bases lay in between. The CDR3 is CSVSRGLLYEQYF. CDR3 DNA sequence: TGCAGCGTTAGTAGAGGACTCTTATACGAGCAGTACTTC.

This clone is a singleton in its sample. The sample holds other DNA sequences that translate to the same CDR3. The CDR3 DNA reads TGTGCCAGCAGTTTGTCCGGGACGGCCTATGGCTACACCTTC. Translating it yields CASSLSGTAYGYTF. The V and J genes are TRBV27 and TRBJ1-2; possibly TRBD1 for D (5 bases). The CDR3 spans 14 residues. Germline CDR1 reads MNHEY; CDR2 reads SMNVEV (reference sequence). The ends were cut back, 3 bases at V and 4 bases at J, with 12 bases in the middle.

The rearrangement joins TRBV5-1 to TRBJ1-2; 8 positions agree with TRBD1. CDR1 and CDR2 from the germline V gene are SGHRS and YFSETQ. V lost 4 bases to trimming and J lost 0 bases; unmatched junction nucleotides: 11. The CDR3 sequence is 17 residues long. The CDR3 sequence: CASSPGGTGPSNYGYTF. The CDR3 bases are TGCGCCAGCAGCCCCGGTGGGACAGGACCTTCTAACTATGGCTACACCTTC.

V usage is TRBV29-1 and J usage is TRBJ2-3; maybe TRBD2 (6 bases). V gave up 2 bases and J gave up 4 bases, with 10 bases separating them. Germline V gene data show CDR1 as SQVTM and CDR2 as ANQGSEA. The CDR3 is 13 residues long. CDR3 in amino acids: CSVERRGADTQYF. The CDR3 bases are TGCAGCGTTGAAAGGCGCGGGGCAGATACGCAGTATTTT.

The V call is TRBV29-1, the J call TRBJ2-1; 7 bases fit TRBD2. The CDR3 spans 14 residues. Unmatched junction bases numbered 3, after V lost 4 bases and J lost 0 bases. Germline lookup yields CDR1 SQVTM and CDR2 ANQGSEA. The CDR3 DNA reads TGCAGCGTTGGGCTAGCGGTCTCCTACAATGAGCAGTTCTTC. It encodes CSVGLAVSYNEQFF.

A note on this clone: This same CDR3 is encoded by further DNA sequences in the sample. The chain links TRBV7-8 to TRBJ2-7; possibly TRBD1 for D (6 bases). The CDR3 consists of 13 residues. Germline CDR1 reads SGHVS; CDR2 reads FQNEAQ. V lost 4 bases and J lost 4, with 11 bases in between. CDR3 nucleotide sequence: TGTGCCAGCAGCTCACAGGGTCCTTACGAGCAGTACTTC. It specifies CASSSQGPYEQYF.

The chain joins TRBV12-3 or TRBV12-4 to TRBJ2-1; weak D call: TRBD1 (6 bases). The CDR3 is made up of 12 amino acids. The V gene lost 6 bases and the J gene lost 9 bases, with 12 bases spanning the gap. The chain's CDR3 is CASRGRGSEQFF. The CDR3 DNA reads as TGTGCCAGCAGGGGCAGGGGCAGTGAGCAGTTCTTC.

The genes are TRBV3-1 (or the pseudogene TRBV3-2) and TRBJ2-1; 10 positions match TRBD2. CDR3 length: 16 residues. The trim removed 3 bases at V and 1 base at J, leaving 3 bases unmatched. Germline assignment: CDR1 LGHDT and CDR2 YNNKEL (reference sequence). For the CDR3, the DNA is TGTGCCAGCAGCCAGGCTAGCGGGGGTTCCTACAATGAGCAGTTCTTC. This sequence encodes CASSQASGGSYNEQFF.

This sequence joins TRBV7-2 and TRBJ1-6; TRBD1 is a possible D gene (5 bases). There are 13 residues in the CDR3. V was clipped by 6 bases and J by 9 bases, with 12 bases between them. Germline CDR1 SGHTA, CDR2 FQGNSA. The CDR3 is CASRDIPGSPLHF. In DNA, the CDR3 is TGTGCCAGCAGGGACATTCCTGGTTCACCCCTCCACTTT. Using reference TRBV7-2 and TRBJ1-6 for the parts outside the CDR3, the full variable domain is GAGVSQSPSNKVTEKGKDVELRCDPISGHTALYWYRQSLGQGLEFLIYFQGNSAPDKSGLPSDRFSAERTGGSVSTLTIQRTQQEDSAVYLCASRDIPGSPLHFGNGTRLTVT.